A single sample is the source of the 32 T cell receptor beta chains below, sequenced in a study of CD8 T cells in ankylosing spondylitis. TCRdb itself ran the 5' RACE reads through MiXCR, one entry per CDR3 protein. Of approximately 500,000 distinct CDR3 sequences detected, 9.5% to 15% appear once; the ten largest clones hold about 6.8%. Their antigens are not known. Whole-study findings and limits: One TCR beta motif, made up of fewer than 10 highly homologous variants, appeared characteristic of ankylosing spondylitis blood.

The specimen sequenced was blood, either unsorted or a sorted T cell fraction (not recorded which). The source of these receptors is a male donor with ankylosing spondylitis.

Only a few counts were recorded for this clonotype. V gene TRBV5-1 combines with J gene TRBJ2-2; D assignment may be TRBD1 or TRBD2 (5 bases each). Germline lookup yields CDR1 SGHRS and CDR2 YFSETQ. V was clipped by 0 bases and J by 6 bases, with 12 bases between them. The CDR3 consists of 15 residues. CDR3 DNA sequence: TGCGCCAGCAGCTTGGGGGACCTAAGGTCCGGGGAGCTGTTTTTT. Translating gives CASSLGDLRSGELFF.

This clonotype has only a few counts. The CDR3 DNA reads TGTGCCAGCAGTTTCTTGGCTAGCGGGAGGCAAGAGCAGTTCTTC. Translation gives CASSFLASGRQEQFF. The chain joins TRBV12-3 or TRBV12-4 to TRBJ2-1; 11 nucleotides line up with TRBD2. J was trimmed by 10 bases and V by 3 bases; bases with no gene match: 8. The CDR3 has 15 amino acids.

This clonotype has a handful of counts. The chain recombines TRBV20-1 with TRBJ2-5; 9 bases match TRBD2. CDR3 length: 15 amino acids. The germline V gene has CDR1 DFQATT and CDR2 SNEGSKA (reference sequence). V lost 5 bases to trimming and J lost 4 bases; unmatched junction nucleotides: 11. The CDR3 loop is CSAEIPGLAIETQYF. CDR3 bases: TGCAGTGCTGAAATTCCGGGACTAGCTATAGAGACCCAGTACTTC.

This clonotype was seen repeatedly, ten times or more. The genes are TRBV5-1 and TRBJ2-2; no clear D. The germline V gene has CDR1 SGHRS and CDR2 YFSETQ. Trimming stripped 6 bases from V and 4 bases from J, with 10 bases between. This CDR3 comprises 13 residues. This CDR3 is CASKLDITGELFF. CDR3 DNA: TGCGCCAGCAAATTGGATATCACCGGGGAGCTGTTTTTT. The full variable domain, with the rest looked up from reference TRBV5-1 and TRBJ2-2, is KAGVTQTPRYLIKTRGQQVTLSCSPISGHRSVSWYQQTPGQGLQFLFEYFSETQRNKGNFPGRFSGRQFSNSRSEMNVSTLELGDSALYLCASKLDITGELFFGEGSRLTVL.

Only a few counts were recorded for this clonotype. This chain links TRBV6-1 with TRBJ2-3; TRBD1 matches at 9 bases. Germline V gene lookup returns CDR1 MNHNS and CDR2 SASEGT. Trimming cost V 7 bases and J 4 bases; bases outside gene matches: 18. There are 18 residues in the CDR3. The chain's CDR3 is CASTTTATGQGTADTQYF. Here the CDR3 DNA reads TGTGCCAGCACTACAACTGCCACCGGACAGGGGACGGCAGATACGCAGTATTTT.

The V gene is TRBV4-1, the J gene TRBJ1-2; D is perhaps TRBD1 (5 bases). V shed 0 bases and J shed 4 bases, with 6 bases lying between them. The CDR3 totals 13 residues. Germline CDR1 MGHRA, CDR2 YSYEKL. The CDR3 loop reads CASSQETAYGYTF. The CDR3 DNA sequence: TGCGCCAGCAGCCAAGAGACAGCCTATGGCTACACCTTC.

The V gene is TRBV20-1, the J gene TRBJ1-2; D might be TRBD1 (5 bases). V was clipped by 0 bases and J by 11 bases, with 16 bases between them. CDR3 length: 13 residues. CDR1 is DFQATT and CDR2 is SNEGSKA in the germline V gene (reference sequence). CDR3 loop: CSARDGPGEVYTF. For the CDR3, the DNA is TGCAGTGCTAGAGATGGGCCGGGGGAGGTTTACACCTTC.

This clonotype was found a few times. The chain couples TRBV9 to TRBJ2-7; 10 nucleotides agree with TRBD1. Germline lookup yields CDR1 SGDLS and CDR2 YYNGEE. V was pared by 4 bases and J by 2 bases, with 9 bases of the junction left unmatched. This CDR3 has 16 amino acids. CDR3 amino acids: CASSPRDRGRPYEQYF. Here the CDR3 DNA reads TGTGCCAGCAGCCCCCGGGACAGGGGTAGACCCTACGAGCAGTACTTC.

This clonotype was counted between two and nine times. The CDR3 sequence: CASSPEREGSITEAFF. The CDR3, as DNA: TGTGCCAGCAGCCCAGAAAGAGAGGGGAGTATCACTGAAGCTTTCTTT. V usage is TRBV5-5 and J usage is TRBJ1-1; a possible D gene is TRBD1 (5 bases). The V end lost 4 bases, the J end lost 4 bases, and 20 bases lay between the germline ends. This CDR3 has 16 residues. Germline CDR1 SGHKS, CDR2 YYEKEE (reference sequence). The variable domain in full, with the rest retrieved from reference TRBV5-5 and TRBJ1-1, is DAGVTQSPTHLIKTRGQQVTLRCSPISGHKSVSWYQQVLGQGPQFIFQYYEKEERGRGNFPDRFSARQFPNYSSELNVNALLLGDSALYLCASSPEREGSITEAFFGQGTRLTVV.

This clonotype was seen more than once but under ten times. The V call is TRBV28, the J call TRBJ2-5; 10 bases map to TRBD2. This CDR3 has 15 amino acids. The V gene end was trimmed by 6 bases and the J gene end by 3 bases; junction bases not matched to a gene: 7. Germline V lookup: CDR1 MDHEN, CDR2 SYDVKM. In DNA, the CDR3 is TGTGCCAGCAGGTTAGCGGGAGGATGGGAAGAGACCCAGTACTTC. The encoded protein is CASRLAGGWEETQYF.

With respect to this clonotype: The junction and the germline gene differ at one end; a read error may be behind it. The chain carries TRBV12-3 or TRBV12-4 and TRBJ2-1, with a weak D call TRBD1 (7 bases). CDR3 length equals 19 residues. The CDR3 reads CACSLDILRGESSYNEQFF. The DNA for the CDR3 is TGTGCCTGCAGTTTAGATATCCTCAGGGGGGAAAGCTCCTACAATGAGCAGTTCTTC.

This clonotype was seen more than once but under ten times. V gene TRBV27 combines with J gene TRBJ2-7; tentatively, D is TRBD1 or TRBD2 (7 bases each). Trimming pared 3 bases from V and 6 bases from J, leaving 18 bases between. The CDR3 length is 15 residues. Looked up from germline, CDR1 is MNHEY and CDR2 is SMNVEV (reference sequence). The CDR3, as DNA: TGTGCCAGCAGTTTCCGCCAGGGGGGGGAATCCGAGCAGTACTTC. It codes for CASSFRQGGESEQYF.

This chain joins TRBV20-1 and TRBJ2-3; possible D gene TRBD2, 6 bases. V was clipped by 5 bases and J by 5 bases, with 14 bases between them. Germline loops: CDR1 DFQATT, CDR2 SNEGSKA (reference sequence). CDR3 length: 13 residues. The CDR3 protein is CSAAGTFLDTQYF. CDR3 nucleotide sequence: TGCAGTGCTGCCGGGACTTTCCTAGATACGCAGTATTTT.

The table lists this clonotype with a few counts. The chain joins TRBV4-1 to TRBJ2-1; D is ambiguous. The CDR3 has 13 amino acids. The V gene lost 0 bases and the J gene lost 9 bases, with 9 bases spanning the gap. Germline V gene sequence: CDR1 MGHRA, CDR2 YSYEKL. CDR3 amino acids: CASSQDMRGEQFF. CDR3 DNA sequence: TGCGCCAGCAGCCAAGATATGCGAGGTGAGCAGTTCTTC.

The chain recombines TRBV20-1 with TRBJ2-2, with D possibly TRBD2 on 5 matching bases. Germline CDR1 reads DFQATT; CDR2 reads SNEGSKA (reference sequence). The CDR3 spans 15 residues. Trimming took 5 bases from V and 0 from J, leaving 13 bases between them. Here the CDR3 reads CSAESGGPNTGELFF. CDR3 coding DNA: TGCAGTGCTGAGAGCGGCGGGCCGAACACCGGGGAGCTGTTTTTT.

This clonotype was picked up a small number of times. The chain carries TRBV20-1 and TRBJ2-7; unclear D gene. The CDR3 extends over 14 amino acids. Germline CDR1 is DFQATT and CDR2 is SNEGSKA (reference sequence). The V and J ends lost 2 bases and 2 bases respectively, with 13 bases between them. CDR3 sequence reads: CSARMSSRPYEQYF. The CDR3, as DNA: TGCAGTGCTAGAATGAGCAGTCGACCCTACGAGCAGTACTTC.

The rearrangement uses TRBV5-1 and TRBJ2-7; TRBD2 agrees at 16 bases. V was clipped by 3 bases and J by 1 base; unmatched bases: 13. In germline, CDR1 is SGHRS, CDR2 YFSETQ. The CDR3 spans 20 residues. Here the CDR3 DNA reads TGCGCCAGCAGCTCCCAGCCCCCGGGACTAGCGGGAGGGCGGTCCTACGAGCAGTACTTC. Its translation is CASSSQPPGLAGGRSYEQYF.

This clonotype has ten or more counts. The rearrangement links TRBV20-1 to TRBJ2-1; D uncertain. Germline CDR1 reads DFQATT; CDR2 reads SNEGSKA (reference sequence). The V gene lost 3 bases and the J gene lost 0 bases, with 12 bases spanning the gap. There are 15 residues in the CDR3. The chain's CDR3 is CSASFWESSYNEQFF. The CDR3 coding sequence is TGCAGTGCTAGTTTCTGGGAAAGCTCCTACAATGAGCAGTTCTTC.

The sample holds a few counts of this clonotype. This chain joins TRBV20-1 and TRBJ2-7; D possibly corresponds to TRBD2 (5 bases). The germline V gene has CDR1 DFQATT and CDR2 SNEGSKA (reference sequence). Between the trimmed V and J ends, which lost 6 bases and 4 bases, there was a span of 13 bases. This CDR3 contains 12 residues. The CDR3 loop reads CSAGRGNYEQYF. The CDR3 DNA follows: TGCAGTGCAGGACGAGGGAATTACGAGCAGTACTTC.

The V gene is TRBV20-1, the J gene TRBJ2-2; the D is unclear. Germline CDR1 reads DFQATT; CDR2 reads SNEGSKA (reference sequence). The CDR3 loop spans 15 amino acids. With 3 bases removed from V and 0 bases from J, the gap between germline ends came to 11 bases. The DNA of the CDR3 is TGCAGTGCTAGGGAGAATCAGGCGAACACCGGGGAGCTGTTTTTT. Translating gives CSARENQANTGELFF.

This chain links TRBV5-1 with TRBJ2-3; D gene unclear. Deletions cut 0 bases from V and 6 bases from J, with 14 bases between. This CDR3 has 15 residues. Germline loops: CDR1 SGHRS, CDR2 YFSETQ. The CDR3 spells CASSLEDPRQDTQYF. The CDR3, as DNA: TGCGCCAGCAGCTTGGAGGACCCGAGGCAGGATACGCAGTATTTT.

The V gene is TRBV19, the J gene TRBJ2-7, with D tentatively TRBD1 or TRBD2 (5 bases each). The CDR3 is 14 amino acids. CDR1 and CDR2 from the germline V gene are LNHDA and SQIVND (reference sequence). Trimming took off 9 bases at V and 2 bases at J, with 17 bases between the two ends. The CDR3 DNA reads TGTGCCAGCAGGCACCGGGACGGAACCTACGAGCAGTACTTC. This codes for CASRHRDGTYEQYF.

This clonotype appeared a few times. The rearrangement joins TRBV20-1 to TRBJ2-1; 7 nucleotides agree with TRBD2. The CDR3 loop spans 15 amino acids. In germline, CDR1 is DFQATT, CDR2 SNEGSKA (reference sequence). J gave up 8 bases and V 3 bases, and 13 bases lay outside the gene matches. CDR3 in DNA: TGCAGTGCTAGGCCCCGCGGGAGCCATTTGGATGAGCAGTTCTTC. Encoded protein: CSARPRGSHLDEQFF.

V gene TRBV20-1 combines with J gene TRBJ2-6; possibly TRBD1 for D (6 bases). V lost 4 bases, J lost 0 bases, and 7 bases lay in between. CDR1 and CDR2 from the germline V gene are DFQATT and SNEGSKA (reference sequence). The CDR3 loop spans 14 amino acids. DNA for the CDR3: TGCAGTGCTACCAGGGGCTCTGGGGCCAACGTCCTGACTTTC. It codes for CSATRGSGANVLTF.

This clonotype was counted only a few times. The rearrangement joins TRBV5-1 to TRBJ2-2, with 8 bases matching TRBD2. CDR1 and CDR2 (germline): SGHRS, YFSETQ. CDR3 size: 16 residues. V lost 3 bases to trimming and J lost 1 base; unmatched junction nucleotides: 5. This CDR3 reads CASSSQLAVNTGELFF. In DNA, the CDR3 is TGCGCCAGCAGCTCCCAACTAGCGGTGAACACCGGGGAGCTGTTTTTT. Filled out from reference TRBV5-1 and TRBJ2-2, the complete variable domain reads KAGVTQTPRYLIKTRGQQVTLSCSPISGHRSVSWYQQTPGQGLQFLFEYFSETQRNKGNFPGRFSGRQFSNSRSEMNVSTLELGDSALYLCASSSQLAVNTGELFFGEGSRLTVL.

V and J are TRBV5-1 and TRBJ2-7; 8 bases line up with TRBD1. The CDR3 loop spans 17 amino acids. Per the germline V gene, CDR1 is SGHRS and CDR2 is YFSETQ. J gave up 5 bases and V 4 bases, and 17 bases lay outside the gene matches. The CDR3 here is CASSAGTGPQYSHEQYV. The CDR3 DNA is TGCGCCAGCAGCGCTGGGACAGGCCCACAATATAGCCACGAGCAGTACGTC.

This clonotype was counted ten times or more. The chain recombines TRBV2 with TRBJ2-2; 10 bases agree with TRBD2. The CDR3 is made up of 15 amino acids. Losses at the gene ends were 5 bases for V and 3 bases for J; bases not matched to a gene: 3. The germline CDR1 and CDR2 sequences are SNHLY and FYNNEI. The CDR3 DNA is TGTGCCAGCAGTCTAGCGGGAGAGGACACCGGGGAGCTGTTTTTT. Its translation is CASSLAGEDTGELFF.

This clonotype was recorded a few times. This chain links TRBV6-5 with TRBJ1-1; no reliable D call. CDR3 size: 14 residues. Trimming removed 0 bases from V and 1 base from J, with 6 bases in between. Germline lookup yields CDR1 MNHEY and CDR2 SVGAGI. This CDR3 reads CASSYSRRNTEAFF. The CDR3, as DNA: TGTGCCAGCAGTTACTCGAGAAGGAACACTGAAGCTTTCTTT.

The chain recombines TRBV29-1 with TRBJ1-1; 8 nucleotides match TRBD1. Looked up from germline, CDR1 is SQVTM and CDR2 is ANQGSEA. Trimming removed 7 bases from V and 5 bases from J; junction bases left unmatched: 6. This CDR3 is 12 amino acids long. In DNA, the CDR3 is TGCAGCGCAGGACAGGGAGGAACTGAAGCTTTCTTT. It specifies CSAGQGGTEAFF. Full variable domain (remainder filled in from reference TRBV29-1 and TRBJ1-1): SAVISQKPSRDICQRGTSLTIQCQVDSQVTMMFWYRQQPGQSLTLIATANQGSEATYESGFVIDKFPISRPNLTFSTLTVSNMSPEDSSIYLCSAGQGGTEAFFGQGTRLTVV.

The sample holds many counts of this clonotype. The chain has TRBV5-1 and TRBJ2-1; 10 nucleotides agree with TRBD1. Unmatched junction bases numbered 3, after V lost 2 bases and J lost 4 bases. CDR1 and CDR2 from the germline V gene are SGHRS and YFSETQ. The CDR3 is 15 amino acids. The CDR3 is CASSFDRGPYNEQFF. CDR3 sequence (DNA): TGCGCCAGCAGCTTCGACAGGGGGCCTTACAATGAGCAGTTCTTC.

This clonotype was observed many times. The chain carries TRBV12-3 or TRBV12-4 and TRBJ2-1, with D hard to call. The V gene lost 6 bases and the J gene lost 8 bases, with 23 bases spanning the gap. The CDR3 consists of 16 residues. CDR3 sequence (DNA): TGTGCCAGCAGCCCTTTTTTAATCTCGACGATCCATGAGCAGTTCTTC. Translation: CASSPFLISTIHEQFF.

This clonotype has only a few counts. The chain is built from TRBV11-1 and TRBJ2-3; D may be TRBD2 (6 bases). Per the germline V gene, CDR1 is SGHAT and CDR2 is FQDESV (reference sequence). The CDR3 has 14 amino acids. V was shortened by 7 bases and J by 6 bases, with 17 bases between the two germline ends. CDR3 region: CASTFRDSRDTQYF. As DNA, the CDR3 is TGTGCCAGCACCTTCCGGGACTCTCGGGATACGCAGTATTTT.